The 7 T cell receptor beta chains listed next were all sequenced from one sample in a study of blood T cell repertoires in COVID-19. The method was immunoSEQ multiplex PCR; TCRdb's version includes in-frame clones alone and lacks a portion of them. The sample holds around 370,000 clones, around nine tenths seen once. Sequenced: peripheral blood. The source of these receptors is a young woman who had recovered from COVID-19.

This clone was seen only once. The rearrangement links TRBV21-1 to TRBJ2-7; the table's D call TRBD2 went unverified against the DNA. TRBV21-1 is reported as a pseudogene. This CDR3 contains 16 residues. Here the CDR3 reads CASSKVSAGGPYEQYV. The CDR3 DNA follows: TGTGCCAGCAGCAAAGTCTCGGCGGGAGGGCCCTACGAGCAGTACGTC.

V is TRBV6-5 and J is TRBJ2-5; 7 nucleotides align to TRBD2. Germline V gene lookup returns CDR1 MNHEY and CDR2 SVGAGI. This CDR3 has 14 residues. J lost 4 bases, V lost 7 bases, and 9 bases had no gene match. CDR3 in amino acids: CASTRDYYAETQYF. For the CDR3, the DNA is TGTGCCAGCACCCGGGACTACTATGCAGAGACCCAGTACTTC.

The chain uses TRBV27 and TRBJ1-5; 8 bases are a match to TRBD1. V dropped 2 bases and J dropped 5; count of bases not matched to a gene: 14. CDR3 size: 18 residues. The germline V gene has CDR1 MNHEY and CDR2 SMNVEV (reference sequence). The CDR3 region has the DNA TGTGCCAGCAGTTTAAGGCGCGGGACAGGTAGGGATTATCAGCCCCAGCATTTT. Protein sequence: CASSLRRGTGRDYQPQHF.

J is TRBJ2-7 and V is TRBV6-6; 8 bases are a match to TRBD1. There are 16 residues in the CDR3. The germline V gene has CDR1 MNHNY and CDR2 SVGAGI (reference sequence). The V and J ends lost 5 bases and 3 bases, in that order; junction bases with no gene match: 12. The CDR3 DNA reads as TGTGCCAGCAGTCCGGCGCAGGACAGGGTCATCTACGAGCAGTACGTC. This codes for CASSPAQDRVIYEQYV.

The gene calls are TRBV11-3 and TRBJ1-2; D ambiguous. Germline V CDR1 and CDR2: SGHNT, YENEEA. V was pared by 1 base and J by 0 bases, with 9 bases between. The CDR3 has 15 amino acids. The CDR3 nucleotides are TGTGCCAGCAGCTTAGTGGCGGGGACTAACTATGGCTACACCTTC. Residues: CASSLVAGTNYGYTF. The variable domain in full, with the rest retrieved from reference TRBV11-3 and TRBJ1-2, is EAGVVQSPRYKIIEKKQPVAFWCNPISGHNTLYWYLQNLGQGPELLIRYENEEAVDDSQLPKDRFSAERLKGVDSTLKIQPAELGDSAVYLCASSLVAGTNYGYTFGSGTRLTVV.

The chain uses TRBV18 and TRBJ2-1; 11 bases line up with TRBD2. Germline V lookup: CDR1 KGHSH, CDR2 LQKENI. This CDR3 contains 14 residues. Germline trimming cut 4 bases from V and 6 bases from J; bases unmatched to any gene: 2. CDR3 coding DNA: TGTGCCAGCTCACAGGGGACTAGCGGCAATGAGCAGTTCTTC. Protein product: CASSQGTSGNEQFF.

This rearrangement joins TRBV7-6 to TRBJ2-3; 9 bases agree with TRBD2. V lost 1 base, J lost 2 bases, and 1 base stayed unmatched. This CDR3 is 15 amino acids long. The germline CDR1 and CDR2 sequences are SGHVS and FNYEAQ. The CDR3: CASSLGLAATDTQYF. CDR3 nucleotide sequence: TGTGCCAGCAGCTTAGGACTAGCGGCCACAGATACGCAGTATTTT.